Below, 17 T cell receptor beta chains from the same sample are listed, as sequenced in a study of memory CD4+ T cells and cytomegalovirus serostatus. Sequencing used immunoSEQ multiplex PCR; TCRdb keeps in-frame clones, though not all of them. This repertoire shows about 52,000 clones, 80% to 90% found once; its top ten account for 2%. The sort gate was single viable CD3+CD4+CD8-CD45RO+ cells for memory CD4+ T cells. Input material: memory CD4+ T cells from blood. Receptor source: an adult in good health and CMV-seropositive.

V is TRBV5-1 and J is TRBJ2-7, with TRBD1 matching 7 bases. The CDR3 consists of 13 residues. CDR1 and CDR2 from the germline V gene are SGHRS and YFSETQ. Trimming removed 5 bases from V and 3 bases from J; junction bases left unmatched: 5. CDR3 amino acids: CASSPDRFYEQYF. The CDR3 bases are TGCGCCAGCAGTCCGGACAGGTTCTACGAGCAGTACTTC.

V and J are TRBV14 and TRBJ1-5, with D tentatively TRBD1 (6 bases). The V and J ends lost 4 bases and 6 bases respectively, with 13 bases between them. Germline V gene data show CDR1 as SGHDN and CDR2 as FVKESK. CDR3 size: 14 residues. The CDR3 region has the DNA TGTGCCAGCAGCCCGGGGGGGCCGGGTCAGCCCCAGCATTTT. Amino acid sequence: CASSPGGPGQPQHF.

The rearrangement links TRBV5-5 to TRBJ1-1; TRBD1 is a possible D gene (5 bases). This CDR3 contains 13 residues. V lost 5 bases and J lost 1, with 9 bases in between. Per germline, CDR1 SGHKS and CDR2 YYEKEE (reference sequence). Here the CDR3 reads CASSGDRNTEAFF. CDR3 coding DNA: TGTGCCAGCAGTGGGGACCGGAACACTGAAGCTTTCTTT.

Within the sample, this clone is medium-sized (0.01 to 0.1%). The chain joins TRBV19 to TRBJ1-5; TRBD1 agrees at 7 bases. The CDR3 has 15 amino acids. CDR1 is LNHDA, CDR2 SQIVND, per germline (reference sequence). V gave up 3 bases and J gave up 0 bases; unmatched junction bases: 2. CDR3 nucleotides: TGTGCCAGTAGTATTGGACAGGTTAGCAATCAGCCCCAGCATTTT. Translation gives CASSIGQVSNQPQHF.

This clone appeared once. This chain joins TRBV7-8 and TRBJ1-1, with 8 bases matching TRBD1. CDR3 length equals 13 residues. V shed 6 bases and J 10 bases; nucleotides not matched to a gene: 10. Germline CDR1 and CDR2: SGHVS and FQNEAQ. CDR3 loop: CASSFDRGFGAFF. DNA of the CDR3: TGTGCCAGCAGTTTTGACAGGGGCTTCGGAGCTTTCTTT.

The CDR3 bases are TGTGCCAGCAGGGTAACCGGGGAGCTGTTTTTT. It specifies CASRVTGELFF. V usage is TRBV28 and J usage is TRBJ2-2; D remains ambiguous. The CDR3 is 11 amino acids. Trimming removed 6 bases from V and 5 bases from J, with 4 bases in between. Germline values: CDR1 MDHEN, CDR2 SYDVKM.

The V and J genes are TRBV11-2 and TRBJ2-7; possible D gene TRBD2, 5 bases. V was cut by 2 bases and J by 5 bases, with 16 bases left in between. Germline-derived CDR1 and CDR2 are SGHAT and FQNNGV. This CDR3 has 15 amino acids. CDR3 nucleotide sequence: TGTGCCAGCAGCTTATGGCGGGCTCGTAGTGACGAGCAGTACTTC. This codes for CASSLWRARSDEQYF.

This chain uses TRBV7-9 with TRBJ2-7; 8 nucleotides match TRBD2. This CDR3 contains 13 residues. The germline V gene encodes CDR1 SEHNR and CDR2 FQNEAQ (reference sequence). V lost 3 bases and J lost 5; bases outside the gene matches: 3. DNA of the CDR3: TGTGCCAGCAGCTTTCGGGGGGGCCACGAGCAGTACTTC. Protein product: CASSFRGGHEQYF.

The chain links TRBV28 to TRBJ1-5; D gene uncertain. The CDR3 is made up of 12 amino acids. Per germline, CDR1 MDHEN and CDR2 SYDVKM. With 5 bases removed from V and 7 bases from J, the gap between germline ends came to 9 bases. CDR3 loop: CASSPPRQPQHF. CDR3 bases: TGTGCCAGCAGTCCTCCTAGACAGCCCCAGCATTTT.

The V call is TRBV5-6, the J call TRBJ2-1; D possibly corresponds to TRBD1 (7 bases). In germline, CDR1 is SGHDT, CDR2 YYEEEE. Trimming removed 2 bases from V and 9 bases from J, with 18 bases in between. The CDR3 spans 15 residues. This chain's CDR3 is CASSFRGALLREQFF. CDR3 coding DNA: TGTGCCAGCAGCTTCAGGGGGGCCCTTCTTCGTGAGCAGTTCTTC.

This clone came up a few times. The rearrangement uses TRBV28 and TRBJ1-5; no reliable D call. Germline lookup yields CDR1 MDHEN and CDR2 SYDVKM. V was trimmed by 6 bases and J by 9 bases, leaving 9 bases between them. The CDR3 covers 11 residues. In nucleotides, the CDR3 is TGTGCCAGCAGCCGCCGGGGGCCCCAGCATTTT. Translation gives CASSRRGPQHF.

The chain recombines TRBV5-4 with TRBJ2-3; no definite D call. Germline V gene sequence: CDR1 SGHNT, CDR2 YYREEE (reference sequence). The CDR3 has 14 residues. Trimming left V 0 bases short and J 9 bases short, with 14 bases between. CDR3 nucleotide sequence: TGTGCCAGCAGCTTGGAGGTGGCCCCGGGCACGCAGTATTTT. Amino acid sequence: CASSLEVAPGTQYF.

V gene TRBV18 combines with J gene TRBJ1-1; 10 nucleotides agree with TRBD1. There are 14 residues in the CDR3. V shed 3 bases and J 3 bases; nucleotides not matched to a gene: 1. Germline V gene data show CDR1 as KGHSH and CDR2 as LQKENI. CDR3 DNA: TGTGCCAGCTCACCGGGACAGGGGTACACTGAAGCTTTCTTT. Encoded protein: CASSPGQGYTEAFF.

The chain carries TRBV15 and TRBJ1-5; no clear D. The CDR3 is 13 residues long. CDR1 LNHNV and CDR2 YYDKDF come from the germline V gene (reference sequence). Trimming shortened V by 0 bases and J by 7 bases, and 7 bases separated the two germline ends. The CDR3 DNA follows: TGTGCCACCAGCAGAGATTGGGAACAGCCCCAGCATTTT. It translates to CATSRDWEQPQHF.

The chain recombines TRBV7-8 with TRBJ1-2, with 7 bases lining up with TRBD1. The length of the CDR3 is 12 residues. With V trimmed by 6 bases and J by 8 bases, 6 bases remained unmatched. From germline, CDR1 is SGHVS and CDR2 FQNEAQ. CDR3 loop: CASRGGARGYTF. The CDR3 coding sequence is TGTGCCAGCAGAGGGGGCGCGCGAGGCTACACCTTC.

The V and J genes are TRBV29-1 and TRBJ1-2; 7 nucleotides line up with TRBD1. Per germline, CDR1 SQVTM and CDR2 ANQGSEA. The V gene end was trimmed by 4 bases and the J gene end by 6 bases; junction bases not matched to a gene: 5. This CDR3 contains 12 residues. Here the CDR3 reads CSVARGNHGYTF. CDR3 in DNA: TGCAGCGTTGCCAGGGGGAACCATGGCTACACCTTC.

V and J are TRBV5-4 and TRBJ2-1; TRBD2 aligns across 14 bases. V lost 3 bases to trimming and J lost 5 bases; unmatched junction nucleotides: 7. CDR1 SGHNT and CDR2 YYREEE come from the germline V gene (reference sequence). CDR3 length equals 17 residues. The CDR3 is CASSWPGLAGEDNEQFF. CDR3 DNA: TGTGCCAGCAGCTGGCCGGGACTAGCGGGAGAAGACAATGAGCAGTTCTTC.